This TCR beta chain was profiled in a study of Graves' ophthalmopathy and Graves' hyperthyroidism. Germline CDR1 is LNHNV and CDR2 is YYDKDF (reference sequence). This CDR3 contains 14 residues. Between the trimmed V and J ends, which lost 0 bases and 8 bases, there was a span of 10 bases. TCR beta CDR3 amplification used RNA transcripts. HTBI primers primed a first-round RT-PCR, and a second-round multiplex PCR followed. TCRdb redid the calling of the multiplex PCR reads with MiXCR, one entry per CDR3 protein. In the table there are 350,000 to 400,000 distinct CDR3 sequences, approximately 15% of which are singletons. Many counts were recorded for this clonotype.

J is TRBJ2-2 and V is TRBV15; possible D gene TRBD2, 6 bases. Sequencing was performed on peripheral blood. The receptor's source is a woman aged 18-29 years with stable Graves' hyperthyroidism. The CDR3 DNA reads TGTGCCACCAGCAGAGATCTCGGGGGTGGGGAGCTGTTTTTT. As protein: CATSRDLGGGELFF.